This TCR beta chain derives from a study of T cells in Graves' hyperthyroidism and ophthalmopathy. The source material, RNA transcripts, was used to amplify TCR beta CDR3 regions. A first-round RT-PCR of the TCR CDR3 used the HTBI primer set. TCRdb analysed the multiplex PCR reads with MiXCR anew, one entry per CDR3 protein. The sample carries about 300,000 distinct CDR3 sequences, roughly 14% recorded once. Patients aged 18 to 65 with hyperthyroidism were newly diagnosed, with duration under 2 months. Reasons for excluding patients were uncontrolled infection, other autoimmune disease, pregnancy or lactation. Blood from later-ophthalmopathy patients was taken at first hyperthyroidism diagnosis. Many counts were recorded for this clonotype. This clonotype was sampled from a woman under 40 with Graves' hyperthyroidism that later progressed to Graves' ophthalmopathy. Material: blood.

In DNA, the CDR3 is TGTGCCAGCAGCACGACAGGATTGGATGGCTACACCTTC. Its protein product is CASSTTGLDGYTF. The genes are TRBV7-9 and TRBJ1-2; maybe TRBD1 (6 bases). The length of the CDR3 is 13 residues. The germline V gene encodes CDR1 SEHNR and CDR2 FQNEAQ (reference sequence). V was shortened by 5 bases and J by 6 bases, with 13 bases between the two germline ends.